The clone carrying this T cell receptor beta chain was observed a handful of times. Antigen: not known. The data belong to a study of regulatory T cells in long-lasting Graves disease. General study findings and limits: TCR diversity was lower in persistent Graves' patients than in newly diagnosed ones. The study found TRBV28, TRBJ1-2 and TRBJ2-5 favored in persistent disease.

Time point reported: persistent/refractory GD, antithyroid drugs over 5 years with positive TRAb. The TCR library was made from RNA that had been extracted from PBMCs in TRIzol. The CDR3 has 16 amino acids. Germline V lookup: CDR1 SGHDN, CDR2 FVKESK. Trimming took 3 bases from V and 2 from J; bases not matched to a gene: 9. Sequencing libraries for TCR beta were prepared with iRepertoire HTBI primers and Arm-PCR of CDR3 regions. In TCRdb, the multiplex PCR reads were re-called with MiXCR into one record per CDR3 protein. The table shows hundreds of thousands of distinct CDR3 sequences, with less than 25% occurring only once.

The sequencing here drew on peripheral blood mononuclear cells (PBMCs), taken when the disease was refractory, from a patient treated with antithyroid drugs. V is TRBV14 and J is TRBJ2-7; 8 bases fit TRBD1. The TCR sequence derives from a female donor with Graves disease. The CDR3 coding sequence is TGTGCCAGCAGCCAGATAAGGACAGGGATCACCTACGAGCAGTACTTC. Residues: CASSQIRTGITYEQYF.